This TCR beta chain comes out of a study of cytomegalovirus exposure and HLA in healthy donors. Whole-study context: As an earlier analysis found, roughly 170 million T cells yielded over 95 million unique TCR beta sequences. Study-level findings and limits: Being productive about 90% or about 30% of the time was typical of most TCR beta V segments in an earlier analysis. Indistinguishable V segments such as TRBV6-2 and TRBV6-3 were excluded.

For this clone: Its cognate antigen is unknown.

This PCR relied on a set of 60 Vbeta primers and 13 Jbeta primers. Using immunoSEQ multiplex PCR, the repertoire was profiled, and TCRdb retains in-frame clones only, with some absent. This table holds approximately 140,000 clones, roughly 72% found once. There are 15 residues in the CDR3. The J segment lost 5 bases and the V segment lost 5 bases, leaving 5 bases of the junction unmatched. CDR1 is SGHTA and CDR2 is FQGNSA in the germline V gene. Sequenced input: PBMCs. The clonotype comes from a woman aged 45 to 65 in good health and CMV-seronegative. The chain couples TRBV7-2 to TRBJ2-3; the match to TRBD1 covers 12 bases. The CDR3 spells CASSRDRGQRDTQYF. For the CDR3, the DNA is TGTGCCAGCAGCCGGGACAGGGGGCAGAGAGATACGCAGTATTTT.